This T cell receptor beta chain was captured in a study of blood T cells in healthy people across ages. Primers used in a second PCR of roughly 6 to 11 cycles were a sample-barcoded 5' primer and a J-beta primer mix. TCRdb re-derived calls from the 5' RACE reads in MiXCR, one entry per CDR3 protein. The sample lists around 800,000 distinct CDR3 sequences, approximately 48% seen once, with roughly 19% in the top ten. This CDR3 has 17 amino acids. CDR1 and CDR2 from the germline V gene are SGHTA and FQGNSA. V lost 2 bases and J lost 4; bases outside the gene matches: 8. The receptor was isolated from a man aged 60 to 69 in good health. Material for sequencing was blood. This chain uses TRBV7-2 with TRBJ2-1, with TRBD2 matching 10 bases. The CDR3 region is CASSLRASGRRYNEQFF. The CDR3 bases are TGTGCCAGCAGCTTACGGGCTAGCGGGAGACGATACAATGAGCAGTTCTTC.